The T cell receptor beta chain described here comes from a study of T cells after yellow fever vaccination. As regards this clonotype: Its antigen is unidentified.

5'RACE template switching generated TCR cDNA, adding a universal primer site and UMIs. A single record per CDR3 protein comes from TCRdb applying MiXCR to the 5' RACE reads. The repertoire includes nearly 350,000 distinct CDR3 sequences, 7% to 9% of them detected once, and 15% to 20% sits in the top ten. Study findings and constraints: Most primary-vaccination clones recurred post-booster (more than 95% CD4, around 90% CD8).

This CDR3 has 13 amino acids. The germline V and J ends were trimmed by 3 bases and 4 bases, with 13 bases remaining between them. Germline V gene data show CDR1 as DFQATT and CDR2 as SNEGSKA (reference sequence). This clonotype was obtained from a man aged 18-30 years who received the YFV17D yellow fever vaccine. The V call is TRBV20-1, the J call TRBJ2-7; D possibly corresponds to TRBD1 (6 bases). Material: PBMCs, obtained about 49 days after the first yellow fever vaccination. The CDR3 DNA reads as TGCAGTGCTAGCACAGGGAAGCAGTACGAGCAGTACTTC. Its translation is CSASTGKQYEQYF.